Shown below are 17 T cell receptor beta chains from a single sample sequenced in a study of PD-1 blockade in classical Hodgkin lymphoma. Time point noted: cycle 4 day 1 (C4D1), after more than 5 weeks of nivolumab. Brentuximab vedotin exposure varied among the patients, all of whom had relapsed after autologous stem cell transplantation. Using magnetic negative selection, the CD4+ T cells were separated out of thawed PBMCs. Sequencing used immunoSEQ multiplex PCR; TCRdb keeps in-frame clones, though not all of them. There are some 30,000 clones in the sample; approximately 90% occur only once, and around 0.3% lies in the top ten. Sequenced material: CD4+ T cells from blood, taken before the fourth cycle of nivolumab. The receptors originated from a human donor with classical Hodgkin lymphoma.

This clone turned up a few times. This chain joins TRBV27 and TRBJ1-2, with D unresolved. The CDR3 totals 13 residues. The germline V and J ends were trimmed by 3 bases and 3 bases, with 8 bases remaining between them. CDR1 and CDR2 (germline): MNHEY, SMNVEV (reference sequence). The CDR3 here is CASSFSQDYGYTF. The DNA for the CDR3 is TGTGCCAGCAGTTTCTCCCAGGACTATGGCTACACCTTC.

The V gene is TRBV6-5, the J gene TRBJ2-6; no reliable D call. The CDR3 is 15 residues long. Between the trimmed V and J ends, which lost 6 bases and 0 bases, there was a span of 9 bases. CDR1 and CDR2 from the germline V gene are MNHEY and SVGAGI. CDR3 loop: CASRQVSSGANVLTF. The CDR3 bases are TGTGCCAGCAGGCAGGTCAGCTCTGGGGCCAACGTCCTGACTTTC.

The chain employs TRBV30 and TRBJ1-5; D not certain. With 0 bases removed from V and 9 bases from J, the gap between germline ends came to 9 bases. CDR3 length: 12 amino acids. Germline loops: CDR1 GTSNPN, CDR2 SVGIG (reference sequence). DNA for the CDR3: TGTGCCTGGAGTGTAGCCCAGCTGCCCCAGCATTTT. This sequence encodes CAWSVAQLPQHF. Using reference TRBV30 and TRBJ1-5 for the parts outside the CDR3, the full variable domain is SQTIHQWPATLVQPVGSPLSLECTVEGTSNPNLYWYRQAAGRGLQLLFYSVGIGQISSEVPQNLSASRPQDRQFILSSKKLLLSDSGFYLCAWSVAQLPQHFGDGTRLSIL.

The rearrangement links TRBV4-1 to TRBJ2-3; TRBD2 aligns across 9 bases. This CDR3 comprises 17 residues. Germline loops: CDR1 MGHRA, CDR2 YSYEKL. Trimming cost V 1 base and J 2 bases; bases outside gene matches: 7. CDR3 in amino acids: CASSQGQTSGNTDTQYF. The CDR3 bases are TGCGCCAGCAGCCAAGGACAGACTAGCGGTAACACAGATACGCAGTATTTT.

Here the CDR3 reads CASRQRTGRPNYGYTF. CDR3 nucleotides: TGTGCCAGCAGACAAAGGACAGGGCGACCTAACTATGGCTACACCTTC. The chain couples TRBV11-2 to TRBJ1-2; 8 bases align to TRBD1. The CDR3 extends over 16 amino acids. Germline trimming cut 6 bases from V and 0 bases from J; bases unmatched to any gene: 9. Per the germline V gene, CDR1 is SGHAT and CDR2 is FQNNGV.

The chain links TRBV5-6 to TRBJ2-3; a possible D gene is TRBD2 (6 bases). V lost 2 bases to trimming and J lost 0 bases, with 19 bases between them. The CDR3 extends over 18 amino acids. CDR1 is SGHDT and CDR2 is YYEEEE in the germline V gene. CDR3 nucleotides: TGTGCCAGCAGCTTAGGACTCCTGGGAGGACCTAGCACAGATACGCAGTATTTT. Residues: CASSLGLLGGPSTDTQYF.

Here the CDR3 reads CASSLETPGQGIYEQYF. The CDR3 nucleotides read TGTGCCAGCAGCTTAGAGACTCCGGGACAGGGAATCTACGAGCAGTACTTC. The chain couples TRBV7-2 to TRBJ2-7; 9 bases match TRBD1. This CDR3 is built from 17 residues. CDR1 is SGHTA, CDR2 FQGNSA, per germline. The V segment lost 1 base and the J segment 3 bases; nucleotides outside the gene matches: 10.

This chain uses TRBV6-5 with TRBJ2-5; 9 bases are a match to TRBD2. The CDR3 has 16 amino acids. The V and J ends lost 2 bases and 2 bases, in that order; junction bases with no gene match: 6. The germline CDR1 and CDR2 sequences are MNHEY and SVGAGI. The CDR3 DNA sequence: TGTGCCAGCAGTTACGGAACTAGCGGGTCGCAAGAGACCCAGTACTTC. Its translation: CASSYGTSGSQETQYF.

This sequence joins TRBV19 and TRBJ1-3, with D possibly TRBD1 on 5 matching bases. There are 22 residues in the CDR3. Germline assignment: CDR1 LNHDA and CDR2 SQIVND (reference sequence). V was clipped by 0 bases and J by 0 bases, with 27 bases between them. The chain's CDR3 is CASSIDRMPPGREGLSGNTIYF. CDR3 in DNA: TGTGCCAGTAGTATAGACCGAATGCCTCCGGGACGCGAGGGACTCTCTGGAAACACCATATATTTT.

The rearrangement uses TRBV28 and TRBJ1-1; possible D gene TRBD1, 5 bases. Trimming stripped 4 bases from V and 4 bases from J, with 16 bases between. The CDR3 runs to 15 residues. Germline lookup yields CDR1 MDHEN and CDR2 SYDVKM. The CDR3 is CASSYRRIRGTEAFF. In DNA form, the CDR3 reads TGTGCCAGCAGTTATCGTCGGATAAGGGGCACTGAAGCTTTCTTT.

The V call is TRBV30, the J call TRBJ2-1, with 9 bases that match TRBD2. Germline loops: CDR1 GTSNPN, CDR2 SVGIG (reference sequence). This CDR3 spans 14 amino acids. V trimming: 2 bases; J trimming: 4 bases; junction bases outside the gene matches: 3. Here the CDR3 DNA reads TGTGCCTGGAGTTCTAGCGGGATATACAATGAGCAGTTCTTC. Its protein product is CAWSSSGIYNEQFF.

The chain combines TRBV7-9 with TRBJ1-3, with a possible D match to TRBD1 (6 bases). The length of the CDR3 is 16 residues. The germline V gene encodes CDR1 SEHNR and CDR2 FQNEAQ (reference sequence). V was clipped by 5 bases and J by 0 bases, with 14 bases between them. Here the CDR3 reads CASSDYEQGSGNTIYF. The DNA of the CDR3 is TGTGCCAGCAGCGACTACGAACAGGGCTCTGGAAACACCATATATTTT.

The rearrangement links TRBV7-9 to TRBJ2-5; 10 positions match TRBD2. This CDR3 spans 14 amino acids. Trimming removed 4 bases from V and 2 bases from J; junction bases left unmatched: 1. Germline loops: CDR1 SEHNR, CDR2 FQNEAQ (reference sequence). Written as DNA, the CDR3 is TGTGCCAGCAGCTGGGGACTAGCGCAAGAGACCCAGTACTTC. It encodes CASSWGLAQETQYF. The full variable domain, in which reference TRBV7-9 and TRBJ2-5 provide the parts outside the CDR3, is DTGVSQNPRHKITKRGQNVTFRCDPISEHNRLYWYRQTLGQGPEFLTYFQNEAQLEKSRLLSDRFSAERPKGSFSTLEIQRTEQGDSAMYLCASSWGLAQETQYFGPGTRLLVL.

The chain couples TRBV11-2 to TRBJ2-2; 10 bases map to TRBD2. The CDR3 contains 15 residues. The germline CDR1 and CDR2 sequences are SGHAT and FQNNGV. After removal of 2 bases from V and 6 bases from J, the junction contained 3 bases not matched to a gene. The CDR3 sequence is CASSLWLAGAGELFF. CDR3 DNA: TGTGCCAGCAGCTTATGGCTAGCGGGAGCCGGGGAGCTGTTTTTT.

This clone has a handful of counts. The chain joins TRBV5-1 to TRBJ2-7; a possible D gene is TRBD1 (5 bases). CDR1 and CDR2 (germline): SGHRS, YFSETQ. This CDR3 is 14 amino acids long. Trimming took 0 bases from V and 3 from J, leaving 10 bases between them. The CDR3 region has the DNA TGCGCCAGCAGCTTGGTTGGCAGGGACTACGAGCAGTACTTC. Amino acid sequence: CASSLVGRDYEQYF. The complete variable domain, with remaining parts taken from reference TRBV5-1 and TRBJ2-7, reads KAGVTQTPRYLIKTRGQQVTLSCSPISGHRSVSWYQQTPGQGLQFLFEYFSETQRNKGNFPGRFSGRQFSNSRSEMNVSTLELGDSALYLCASSLVGRDYEQYFGPGTRLTVT.

This rearrangement joins TRBV7-8 to TRBJ1-1, with no clear D. V shed 2 bases and J shed 2 bases, with 9 bases lying between them. CDR1 and CDR2 from the germline V gene are SGHVS and FQNEAQ. CDR3 length: 14 amino acids. The CDR3: CASSLFRQNTEAFF. CDR3 nucleotides: TGTGCCAGCAGCTTATTTCGGCAAAACACTGAAGCTTTCTTT.

V is TRBV5-1 and J is TRBJ2-2; D ambiguous. This CDR3 has 14 residues. CDR1 is SGHRS and CDR2 is YFSETQ in the germline V gene. Trimming stripped 4 bases from V and 4 bases from J, with 11 bases between. CDR3 DNA: TGCGCCAGCAGCGGGCTTCGAGGCACCGGGGAGCTGTTTTTT. Its translation is CASSGLRGTGELFF.